This TCR beta chain was recorded in a study of CXCR3-negative and CXCR3-positive naive CD8 T cells. The study's findings and limits: The study found CXCR3 expression partially decreased after cryopreservation and ran most assays on fresh PBMCs. CXCR3-positive naive cells carried more hydrophobic TRB CDR3s than CXCR3-negative naive cells did.

The CDR3 sequence is 13 residues long. Germline CDR1 SGHTA, CDR2 FQGTGA. The authors made the TRB cDNA libraries by 5' RACE using UMI labels. TCRdb reprocessed the 5' RACE reads and stores each CDR3 protein as one record, lacking DNA. The sample's table shows some 130,000 distinct CDR3 sequences. With regard to this clonotype: Its target is not known.

The sample comprised naive CXCR3- CD8+ T cells from blood. Stated subset: CD45RO-CCR7+CD27+CD95- naive CD8+ T cells lacking CXCR3 (TNR3-). The origin of this receptor is a human donor in good health. Some clones in this sample may be carry-over from other donors' samples. The genes are TRBV7-3 and TRBJ2-5; TCRdb designates TRBD1, a call that cannot be tested without DNA. The CDR3: CARSEQGVETQYF.